This TCR beta chain is drawn from a study of T cell responses to AZD1222 COVID-19 vaccine. CDR3 length: 13 residues. Germline V gives CDR1 SQVTM, CDR2 ANQGSEA. V lost 0 bases and J lost 8, with 13 bases in between. Whether given at about 4 or about 12 weeks, second doses were pooled. On this clone itself: Its antigen is still unknown.

Broader study findings: Spike-specific TCR breadth and depth were elevated following two AZD1222 doses. Nearly half of spike-specific TCRs reportedly target variant regions that are unmutated in the B.1.351 and B.1.1.7 variants. The study found vaccine-associated CD4 TCRs spanning spike, dominant at 160-218 and 743-854.

Data came from immunoSEQ multiplex PCR; TCRdb stores just in-frame clones and leaves some out. The profile shows about 130,000 clones, roughly nine tenths of them singletons. This specimen was peripheral blood, taken 28 days after the second AZD1222 dose. The receptor comes from an adult who received the AZD1222 COVID-19 vaccine. This chain links TRBV29-1 with TRBJ1-2; weak D call: TRBD1 (6 bases). CDR3 residues: CSVEDKTGGGYTF. The CDR3 DNA is TGCAGCGTTGAAGATAAGACTGGGGGCGGCTACACCTTC.